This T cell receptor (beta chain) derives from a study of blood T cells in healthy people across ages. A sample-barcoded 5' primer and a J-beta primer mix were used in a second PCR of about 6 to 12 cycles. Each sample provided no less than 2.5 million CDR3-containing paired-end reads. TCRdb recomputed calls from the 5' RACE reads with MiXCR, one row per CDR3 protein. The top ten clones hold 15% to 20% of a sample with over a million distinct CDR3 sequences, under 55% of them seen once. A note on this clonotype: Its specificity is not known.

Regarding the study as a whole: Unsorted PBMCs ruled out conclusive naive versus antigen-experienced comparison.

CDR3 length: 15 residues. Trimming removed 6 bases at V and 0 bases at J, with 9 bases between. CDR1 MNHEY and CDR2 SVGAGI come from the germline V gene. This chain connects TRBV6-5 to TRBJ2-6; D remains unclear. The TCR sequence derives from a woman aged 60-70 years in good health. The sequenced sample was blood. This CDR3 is CASRARASGANVLTF. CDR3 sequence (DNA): TGTGCCAGCAGGGCGAGAGCCTCTGGGGCCAACGTCCTGACTTTC.